This T cell receptor beta chain was obtained from a study of cytomegalovirus exposure and HLA in healthy donors. PCR employed 60 Vbeta and 13 Jbeta primers. Profiling relied on immunoSEQ multiplex PCR, and the TCRdb table lists in-frame clones only, not all of them. The repertoire holds around 98,000 clones, 69% seen once, with less than 1.5% in the top ten. Overall study results and limits: More clonal expansion characterized HLA-associated TCR beta chains than equally common others in a later analysis.

This clone was observed once. As yet, its antigen is unknown. CDR3 length equals 15 residues. CDR1 and CDR2 from the germline V gene are SGHTA and FQGNSA. Trimming took off 2 bases at V and 7 bases at J, with 16 bases between the two ends. The sequenced material came from PBMCs. The clonotype comes from a female donor in good health and CMV-seronegative. The V gene is TRBV7-2, the J gene TRBJ2-3, with D maybe TRBD2 (5 bases). CDR3 amino acids: CASSLFASPSNTQYF. DNA for the CDR3: TGTGCCAGCAGCTTATTCGCTAGCCCAAGCAATACGCAGTATTTT. Looking up the rest from reference TRBV7-2 and TRBJ2-3 gives the full variable domain: GAGVSQSPSNKVTEKGKDVELRCDPISGHTALYWYRQSLGQGLEFLIYFQGNSAPDKSGLPSDRFSAERTGGSVSTLTIQRTQQEDSAVYLCASSLFASPSNTQYFGPGTRLTVL.